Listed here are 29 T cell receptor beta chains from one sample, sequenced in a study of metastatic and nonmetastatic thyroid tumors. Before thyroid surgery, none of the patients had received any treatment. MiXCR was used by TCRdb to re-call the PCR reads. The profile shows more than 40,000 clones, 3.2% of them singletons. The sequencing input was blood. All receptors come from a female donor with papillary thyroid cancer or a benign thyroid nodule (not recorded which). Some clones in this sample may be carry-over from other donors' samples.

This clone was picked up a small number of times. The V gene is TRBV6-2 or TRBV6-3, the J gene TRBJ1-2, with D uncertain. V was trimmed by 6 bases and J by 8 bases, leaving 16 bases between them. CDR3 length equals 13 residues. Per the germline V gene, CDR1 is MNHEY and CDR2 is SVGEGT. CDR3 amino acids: CASRPADSSGYTF. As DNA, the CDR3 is TGTGCCAGCAGGCCTGCTGATTCTTCGGGCTACACCTTC.

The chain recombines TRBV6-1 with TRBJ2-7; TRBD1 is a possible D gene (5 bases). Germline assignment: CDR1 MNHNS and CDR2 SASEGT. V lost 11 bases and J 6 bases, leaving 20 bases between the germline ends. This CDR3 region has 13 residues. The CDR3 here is CAVLGVGAREQYF. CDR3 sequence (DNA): TGTGCCGTCCTCGGTGTAGGGGCGCGCGAGCAGTACTTC.

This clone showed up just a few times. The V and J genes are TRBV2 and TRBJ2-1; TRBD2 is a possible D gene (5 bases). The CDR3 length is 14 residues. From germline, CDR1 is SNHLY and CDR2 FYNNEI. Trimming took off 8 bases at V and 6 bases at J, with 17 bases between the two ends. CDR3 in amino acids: CASEGSRAVNEQFF. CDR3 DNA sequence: TGTGCCAGCGAGGGTTCTAGAGCAGTCAATGAGCAGTTCTTC.

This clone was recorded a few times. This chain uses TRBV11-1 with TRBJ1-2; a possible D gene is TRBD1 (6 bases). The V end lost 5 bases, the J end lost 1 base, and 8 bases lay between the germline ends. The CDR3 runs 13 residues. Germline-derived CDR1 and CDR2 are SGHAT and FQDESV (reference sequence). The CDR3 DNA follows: TGTGCCAGCAGCGAGGGACATAACTATGGCTACACCTTC. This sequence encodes CASSEGHNYGYTF.

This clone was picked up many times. CDR3 in amino acids: CASGTRRELNTGELFF. In DNA, the CDR3 is TGTGCCAGCGGTACGAGACGGGAACTAAACACCGGGGAGCTGTTTTTT. The J gene is TRBJ2-2, the V gene TRBV12-3 or TRBV12-4, with a tentative D call TRBD2 (5 bases). V was cut by 8 bases and J by 2 bases, with 18 bases left in between. The CDR3 is made up of 16 amino acids.

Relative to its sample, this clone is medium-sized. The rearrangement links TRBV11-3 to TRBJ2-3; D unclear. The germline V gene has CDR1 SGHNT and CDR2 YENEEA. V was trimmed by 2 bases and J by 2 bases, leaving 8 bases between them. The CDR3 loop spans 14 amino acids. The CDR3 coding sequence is TGTGCCAGCAGCTTACTAAGGACCACAGATACGCAGTATTTT. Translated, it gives CASSLLRTTDTQYF.

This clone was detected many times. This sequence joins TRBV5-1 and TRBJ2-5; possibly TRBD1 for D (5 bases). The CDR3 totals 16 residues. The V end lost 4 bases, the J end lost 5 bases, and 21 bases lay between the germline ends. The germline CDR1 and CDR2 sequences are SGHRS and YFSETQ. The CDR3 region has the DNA TGCGCCAGCAGCCCAGTGGGGCTGAACCCGCGGGAGACCCAGTACTTC. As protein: CASSPVGLNPRETQYF. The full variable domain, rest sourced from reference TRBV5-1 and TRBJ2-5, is KAGVTQTPRYLIKTRGQQVTLSCSPISGHRSVSWYQQTPGQGLQFLFEYFSETQRNKGNFPGRFSGRQFSNSRSEMNVSTLELGDSALYLCASSPVGLNPRETQYFGPGTRLLVL.

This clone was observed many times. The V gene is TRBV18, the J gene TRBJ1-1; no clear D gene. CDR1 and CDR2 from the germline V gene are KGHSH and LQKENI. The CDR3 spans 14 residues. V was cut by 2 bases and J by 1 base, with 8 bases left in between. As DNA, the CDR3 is TGTGCCAGCTCACCATCTGACAAGAACACTGAAGCTTTCTTT. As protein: CASSPSDKNTEAFF. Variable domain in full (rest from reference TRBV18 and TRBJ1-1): NAGVMQNPRHLVRRRGQEARLRCSPMKGHSHVYWYRQLPEEGLKFMVYLQKENIIDESGMPKERFSAEFPKEGPSILRIQQVVRGDSAAYFCASSPSDKNTEAFFGQGTRLTVV.

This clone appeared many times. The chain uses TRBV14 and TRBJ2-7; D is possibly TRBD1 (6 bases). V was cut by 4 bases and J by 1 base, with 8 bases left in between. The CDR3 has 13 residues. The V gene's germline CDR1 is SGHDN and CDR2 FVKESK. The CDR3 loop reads CASSRQVSYEQYF. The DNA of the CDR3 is TGTGCCAGCAGCCGACAGGTTTCCTACGAGCAGTACTTC. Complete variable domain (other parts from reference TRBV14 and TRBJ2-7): EAGVTQFPSHSVIEKGQTVTLRCDPISGHDNLYWYRRVMGKEIKFLLHFVKESKQDESGMPNNRFLAERTGGTYSTLKVQPAELEDSGVYFCASSRQVSYEQYFGPGTRLTVT.

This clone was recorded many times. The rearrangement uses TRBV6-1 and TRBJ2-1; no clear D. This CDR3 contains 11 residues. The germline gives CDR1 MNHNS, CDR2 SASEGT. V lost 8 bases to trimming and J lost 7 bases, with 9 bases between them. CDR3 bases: TGTGCCAGCCAGCTACAAAATGAGCAGTTCTTC. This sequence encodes CASQLQNEQFF.

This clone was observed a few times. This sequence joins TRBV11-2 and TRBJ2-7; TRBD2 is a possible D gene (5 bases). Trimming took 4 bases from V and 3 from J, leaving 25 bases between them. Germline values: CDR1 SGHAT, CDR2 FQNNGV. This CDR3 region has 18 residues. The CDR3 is CASSYMFPLPPGYYEQYF. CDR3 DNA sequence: TGTGCCAGCAGCTATATGTTTCCGCTCCCGCCGGGGTACTACGAGCAGTACTTC.

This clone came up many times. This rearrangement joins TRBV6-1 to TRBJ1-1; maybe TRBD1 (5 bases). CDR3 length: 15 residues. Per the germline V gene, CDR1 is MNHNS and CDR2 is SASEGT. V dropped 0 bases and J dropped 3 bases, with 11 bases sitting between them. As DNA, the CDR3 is TGTGCCAGCAGTGAAGCGGTCAGGGCGGACACTGAAGCTTTCTTT. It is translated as CASSEAVRADTEAFF.

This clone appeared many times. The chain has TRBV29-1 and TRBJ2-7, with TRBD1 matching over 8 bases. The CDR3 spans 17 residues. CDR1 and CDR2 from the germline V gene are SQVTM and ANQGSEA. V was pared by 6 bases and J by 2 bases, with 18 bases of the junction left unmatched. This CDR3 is CSVLSVRVDRGAYEQYF. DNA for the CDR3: TGCAGCGTACTAAGTGTCCGTGTAGACAGGGGCGCCTACGAGCAGTACTTC.

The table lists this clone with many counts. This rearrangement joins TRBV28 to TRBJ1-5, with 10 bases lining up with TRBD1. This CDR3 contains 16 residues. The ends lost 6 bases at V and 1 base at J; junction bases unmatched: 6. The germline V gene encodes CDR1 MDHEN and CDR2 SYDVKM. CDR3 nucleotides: TGTGCCAGCAGACAGGACAGGGGGGGAAGCAATCAGCCCCAGCATTTT. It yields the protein CASRQDRGGSNQPQHF.

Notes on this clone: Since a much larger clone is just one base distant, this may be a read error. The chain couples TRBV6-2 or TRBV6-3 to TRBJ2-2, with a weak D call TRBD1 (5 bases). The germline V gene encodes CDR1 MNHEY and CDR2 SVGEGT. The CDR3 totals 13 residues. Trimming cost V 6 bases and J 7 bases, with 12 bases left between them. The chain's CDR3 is CASSWRRGGELFF. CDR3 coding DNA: TGTGCCAGCAGCTGGAGAAGGGGCGGGGAGCTGTTTTTT.

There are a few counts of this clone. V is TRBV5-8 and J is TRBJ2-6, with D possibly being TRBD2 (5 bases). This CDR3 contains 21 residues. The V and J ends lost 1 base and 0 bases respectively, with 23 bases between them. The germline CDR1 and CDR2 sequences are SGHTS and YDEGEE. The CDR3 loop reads CASSLFVGVPGLCSGANVLTF. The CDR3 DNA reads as TGTGCCAGCAGCTTGTTCGTGGGAGTCCCCGGGCTGTGCTCTGGGGCCAACGTCCTGACTTTC. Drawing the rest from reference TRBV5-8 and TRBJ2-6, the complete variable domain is EAGVTQSPTHLIKTRGQQATLRCSPISGHTSVYWYQQALGLGLQFLLWYDEGEERNRGNFPPRFSGRQFPNYSSELNVNALELEDSALYLCASSLFVGVPGLCSGANVLTFGAGSRLTVL.

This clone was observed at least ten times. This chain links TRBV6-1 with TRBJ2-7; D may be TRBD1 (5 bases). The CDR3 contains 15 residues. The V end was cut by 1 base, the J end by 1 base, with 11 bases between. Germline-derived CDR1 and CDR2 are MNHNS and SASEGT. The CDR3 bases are TGTGCCAGCAGTGAAGAGTATCCAGGGTCCTACGAGCAGTACTTC. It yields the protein CASSEEYPGSYEQYF.

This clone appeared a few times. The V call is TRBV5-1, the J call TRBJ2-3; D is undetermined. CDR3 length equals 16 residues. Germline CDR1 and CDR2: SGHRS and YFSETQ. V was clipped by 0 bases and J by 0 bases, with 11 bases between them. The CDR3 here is CASSLGPNLSTDTQYF. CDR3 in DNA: TGCGCCAGCAGCTTGGGACCCAACCTGAGCACAGATACGCAGTATTTT. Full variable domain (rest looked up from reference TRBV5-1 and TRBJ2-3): KAGVTQTPRYLIKTRGQQVTLSCSPISGHRSVSWYQQTPGQGLQFLFEYFSETQRNKGNFPGRFSGRQFSNSRSEMNVSTLELGDSALYLCASSLGPNLSTDTQYFGPGTRLTVL.

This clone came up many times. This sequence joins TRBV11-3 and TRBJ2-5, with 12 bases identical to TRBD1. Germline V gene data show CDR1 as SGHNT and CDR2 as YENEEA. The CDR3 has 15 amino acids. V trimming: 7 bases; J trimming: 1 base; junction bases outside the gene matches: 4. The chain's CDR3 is CASKGQGAVQETQYF. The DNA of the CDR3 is TGTGCCAGCAAGGGACAGGGGGCTGTCCAAGAGACCCAGTACTTC.

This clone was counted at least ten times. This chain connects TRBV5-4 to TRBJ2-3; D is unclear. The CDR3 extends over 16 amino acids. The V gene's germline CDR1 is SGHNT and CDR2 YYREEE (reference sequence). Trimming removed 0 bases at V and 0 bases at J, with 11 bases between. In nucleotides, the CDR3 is TGTGCCAGCAGCTTGGCTAGTGGATATAGCACAGATACGCAGTATTTT. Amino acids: CASSLASGYSTDTQYF.

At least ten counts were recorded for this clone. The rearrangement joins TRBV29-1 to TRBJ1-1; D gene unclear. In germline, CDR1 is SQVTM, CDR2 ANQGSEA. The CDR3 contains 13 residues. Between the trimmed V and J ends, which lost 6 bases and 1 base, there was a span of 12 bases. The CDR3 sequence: CSVATRQNTEAFF. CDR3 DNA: TGCAGCGTCGCCACCCGGCAGAACACTGAAGCTTTCTTT.

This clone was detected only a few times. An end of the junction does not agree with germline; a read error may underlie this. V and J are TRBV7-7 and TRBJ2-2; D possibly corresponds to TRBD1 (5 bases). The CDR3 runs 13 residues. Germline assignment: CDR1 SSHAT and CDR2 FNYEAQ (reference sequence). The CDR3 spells CASSQGQTGELFF. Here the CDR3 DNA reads TGTGCTAGCAGCCAGGGCCAAACCGGGGAGCTGTTTTTT.

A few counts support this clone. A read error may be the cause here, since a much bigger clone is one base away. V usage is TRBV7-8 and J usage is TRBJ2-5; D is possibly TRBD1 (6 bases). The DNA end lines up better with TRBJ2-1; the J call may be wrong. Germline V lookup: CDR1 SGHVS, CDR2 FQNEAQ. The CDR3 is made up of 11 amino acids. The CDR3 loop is CASSRGHGQFF. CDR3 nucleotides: TGTGCCAGCAGCCGGGGACATGGGCAGTTCTTC.

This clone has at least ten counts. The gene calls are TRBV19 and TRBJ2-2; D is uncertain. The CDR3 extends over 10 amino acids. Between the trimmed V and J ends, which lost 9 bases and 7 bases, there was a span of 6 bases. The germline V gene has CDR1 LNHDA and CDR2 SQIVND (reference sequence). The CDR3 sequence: CASEHGELFF. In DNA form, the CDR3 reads TGTGCCAGCGAGCACGGGGAGCTGTTTTTT.

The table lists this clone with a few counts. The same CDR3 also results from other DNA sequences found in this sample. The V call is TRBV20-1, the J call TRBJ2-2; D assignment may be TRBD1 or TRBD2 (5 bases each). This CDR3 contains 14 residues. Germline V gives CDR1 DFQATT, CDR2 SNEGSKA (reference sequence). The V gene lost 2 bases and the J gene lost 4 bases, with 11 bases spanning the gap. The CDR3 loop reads CSARLPRGTGELFF. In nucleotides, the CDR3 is TGCAGTGCTAGACTCCCGAGGGGCACCGGGGAGCTGTTTTTT.

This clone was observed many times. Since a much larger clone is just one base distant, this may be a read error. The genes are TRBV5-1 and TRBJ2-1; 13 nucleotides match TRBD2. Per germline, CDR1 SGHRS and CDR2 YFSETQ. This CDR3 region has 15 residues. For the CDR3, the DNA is TGCGCCAGCAGCTATGGACTAGCGGGAGCCAATGAGCGGTTCTTC. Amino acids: CASSYGLAGANERFF.

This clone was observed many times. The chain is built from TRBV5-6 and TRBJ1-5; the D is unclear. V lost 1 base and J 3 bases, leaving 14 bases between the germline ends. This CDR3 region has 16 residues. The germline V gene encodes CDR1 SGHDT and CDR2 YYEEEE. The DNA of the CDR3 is TGTGCCAGCAGCTTGTATCAGCAGACCCACAATCAGCCCCAGCATTTT. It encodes CASSLYQQTHNQPQHF. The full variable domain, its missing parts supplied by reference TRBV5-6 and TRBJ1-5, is DAGVTQSPTHLIKTRGQQVTLRCSPKSGHDTVSWYQQALGQGPQFIFQYYEEEERQRGNFPDRFSGHQFPNYSSELNVNALLLGDSALYLCASSLYQQTHNQPQHFGDGTRLSIL.

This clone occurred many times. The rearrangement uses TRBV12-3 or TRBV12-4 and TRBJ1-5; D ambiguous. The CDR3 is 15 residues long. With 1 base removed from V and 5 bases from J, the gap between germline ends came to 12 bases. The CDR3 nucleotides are TGTGCCAGCAGTTTAGACGCTCACGGGTATCAGCCCCAGCATTTT. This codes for CASSLDAHGYQPQHF.

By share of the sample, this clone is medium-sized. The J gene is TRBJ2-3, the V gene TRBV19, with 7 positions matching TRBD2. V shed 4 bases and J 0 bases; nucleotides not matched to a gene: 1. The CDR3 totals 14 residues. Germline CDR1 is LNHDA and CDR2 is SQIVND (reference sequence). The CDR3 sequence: CASSNSGSTDTQYF. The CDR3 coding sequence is TGTGCCAGTAGTAATAGCGGGAGCACAGATACGCAGTATTTT.